Listed below are T cell receptor beta chains from one sample, sequenced in a study of T-cell reconstitution after alpha-beta-depleted transplantation in children. MiXCR, run by TCRdb on the PCR reads, gives a single entry per CDR3 protein. The sample shows some 260,000 distinct CDR3 sequences, 20% to 30% of them seen only once. The material was PBMCs, mostly from graft donor cells, obtained 360 days after TCRalphabeta/CD19-depleted stem cell transplant. These receptors were collected from a female patient aged 2-15 years who had a stem cell transplant for congenital amegakaryocytic thrombocytopenia, so the T cells may come from the graft donor. CDR3s include the opening cysteine and the closing phenylalanine or tryptophan. A D gene is named only where the DNA matches it firmly. Rows may omit the clone size; those that give it use once, few, many or a size class.

>-|TRBV29-1|12|-|TRBJ1-2
CSVAGGGYGYTF
TGCAGCGTTGCTGGGGGTGGCTATGGCTACACCTTC
>-|TRBV20-1|14|few|TRBJ1-4
CSAHAASTNEKLFF
TGCAGTGCTCACGCGGCCTCAACTAATGAAAAACTGTTTTTT
>-|TRBV9|13|few|TRBJ2-7
CASSEGQSYEQYF
TGTGCCAGCAGCGAGGGGCAGTCCTACGAGCAGTACTTC
>-|TRBV20-1|13|-|TRBJ2-5
CSAQALKLETQYF
TGCAGTGCTCAAGCCCTGAAGTTGGAGACCCAGTACTTC
>-|TRBV28|14|once|TRBJ2-5
CASSLIAIRETQYF
TGTGCCAGCAGTTTAATCGCTATCCGAGAGACCCAGTACTTC
>-|TRBV7-8|14|-|TRBJ2-1
CASRSTGSYNEQFF
TGTGCCAGCAGATCTACGGGGTCCTACAATGAGCAGTTCTTC
>-|TRBV12-3/TRBV12-4|13|-|TRBJ1-2
CASSSRAVYGYTF
TGTGCCAGCAGTAGCCGGGCCGTCTATGGCTACACCTTC
>-|TRBV19|14|-|TRBJ2-5
CASSIARGQETQYF
TGTGCCAGTAGTATTGCCAGGGGCCAAGAGACCCAGTACTTC
>-|TRBV12-3/TRBV12-4|14|-|TRBJ2-2
CASSGSRAVGELFF
TGTGCCAGCAGTGGGTCGAGGGCGGTCGGGGAGCTGTTTTTT
>TRBD1|TRBV15|16|few|TRBJ2-1
CATAQGAWSSYNEQFF
TGTGCCACGGCTCAGGGGGCCTGGAGCTCCTACAATGAGCAGTTCTTC
>-|TRBV29-1|13|many|TRBJ2-2
CSVTGFGTGELFF
TGCAGCGTCACAGGGTTCGGCACCGGGGAGCTGTTTTTT
>-|TRBV11-2|13|-|TRBJ2-2
CASSLEITGELFF
TGTGCCAGCAGCTTAGAAATTACCGGGGAGCTGTTTTTT
>TRBD2|TRBV10-3|18|once|TRBJ2-1
CATRMARGDKSSYNEQFF
TGTGCCACCCGAATGGCGCGGGGGGACAAAAGCTCCTACAATGAGCAGTTCTTC
>TRBD1|TRBV6-2/TRBV6-3|15|few|TRBJ2-2
CASSTGQGAIGELFF
TGTGCCAGCAGTACGGGACAGGGGGCGATCGGGGAGCTGTTTTTT